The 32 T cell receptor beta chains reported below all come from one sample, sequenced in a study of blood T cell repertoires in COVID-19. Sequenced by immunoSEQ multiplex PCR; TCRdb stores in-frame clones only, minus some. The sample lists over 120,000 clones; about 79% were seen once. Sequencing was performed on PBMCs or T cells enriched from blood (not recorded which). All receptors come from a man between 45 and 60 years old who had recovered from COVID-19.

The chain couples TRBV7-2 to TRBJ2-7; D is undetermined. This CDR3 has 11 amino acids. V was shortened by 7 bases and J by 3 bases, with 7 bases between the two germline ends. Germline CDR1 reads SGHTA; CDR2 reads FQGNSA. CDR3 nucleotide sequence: TGTGCCAGCACCCTCAGCTACGAGCAGTACTTC. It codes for CASTLSYEQYF.

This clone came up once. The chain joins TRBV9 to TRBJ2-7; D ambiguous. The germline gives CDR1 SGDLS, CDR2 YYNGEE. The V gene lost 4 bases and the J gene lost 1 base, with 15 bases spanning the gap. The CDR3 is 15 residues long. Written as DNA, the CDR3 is TGTGCCAGCAGCACCCTACCCGCTGTATCCTACGAGCAGTACTTC. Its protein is CASSTLPAVSYEQYF.

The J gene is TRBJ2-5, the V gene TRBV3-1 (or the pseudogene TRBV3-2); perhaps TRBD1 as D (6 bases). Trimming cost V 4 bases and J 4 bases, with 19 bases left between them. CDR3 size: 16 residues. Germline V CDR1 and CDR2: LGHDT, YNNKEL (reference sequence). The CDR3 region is CASSPWGHRNGETQYF. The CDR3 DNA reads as TGTGCCAGCAGCCCATGGGGGCACAGGAATGGAGAGACCCAGTACTTC.

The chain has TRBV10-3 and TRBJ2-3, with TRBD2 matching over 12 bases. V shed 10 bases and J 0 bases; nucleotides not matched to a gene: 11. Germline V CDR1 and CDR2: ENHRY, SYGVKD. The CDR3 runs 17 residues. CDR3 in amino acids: CATTGLAGPTSTDTQYF. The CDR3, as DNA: TGTGCCACCACAGGACTAGCGGGGCCAACTAGCACAGATACGCAGTATTTT.

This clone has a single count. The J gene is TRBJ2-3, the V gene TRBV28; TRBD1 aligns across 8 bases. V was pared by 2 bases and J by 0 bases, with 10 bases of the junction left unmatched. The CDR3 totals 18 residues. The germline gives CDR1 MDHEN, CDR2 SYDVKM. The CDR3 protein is CASSLRSQGARSTDTQYF. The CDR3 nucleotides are TGTGCCAGCAGTTTACGCTCTCAGGGGGCCCGAAGCACAGATACGCAGTATTTT.

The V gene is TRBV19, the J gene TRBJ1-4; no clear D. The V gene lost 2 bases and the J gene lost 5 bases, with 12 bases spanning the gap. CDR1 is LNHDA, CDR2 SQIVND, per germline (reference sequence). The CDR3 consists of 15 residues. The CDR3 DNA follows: TGTGCCAGTAGTATAATGGCAGGCGGGAATGAAAAACTGTTTTTT. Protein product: CASSIMAGGNEKLFF.

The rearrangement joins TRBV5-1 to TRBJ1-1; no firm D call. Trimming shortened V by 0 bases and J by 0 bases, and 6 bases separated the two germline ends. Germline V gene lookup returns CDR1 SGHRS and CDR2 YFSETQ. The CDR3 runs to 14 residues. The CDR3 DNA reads TGCGCCAGCAGCTTGGCGACATTGAACACTGAAGCTTTCTTT. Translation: CASSLATLNTEAFF. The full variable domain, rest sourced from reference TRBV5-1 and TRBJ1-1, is KAGVTQTPRYLIKTRGQQVTLSCSPISGHRSVSWYQQTPGQGLQFLFEYFSETQRNKGNFPGRFSGRQFSNSRSEMNVSTLELGDSALYLCASSLATLNTEAFFGQGTRLTVV.

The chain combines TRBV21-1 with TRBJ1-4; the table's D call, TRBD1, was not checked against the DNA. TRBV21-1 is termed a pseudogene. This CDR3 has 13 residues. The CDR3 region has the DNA TGTGCCAACGTACAAGCAACTAATGAAAAACTGTTTTTT. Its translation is CANVQATNEKLFF.

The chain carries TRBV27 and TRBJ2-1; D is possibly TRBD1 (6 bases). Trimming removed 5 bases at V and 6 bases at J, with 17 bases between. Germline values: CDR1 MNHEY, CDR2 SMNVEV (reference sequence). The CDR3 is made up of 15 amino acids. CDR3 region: CASSSLQGFFNEQFF. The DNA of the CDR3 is TGTGCCAGCAGTAGTCTACAGGGTTTTTTCAATGAGCAGTTCTTC.

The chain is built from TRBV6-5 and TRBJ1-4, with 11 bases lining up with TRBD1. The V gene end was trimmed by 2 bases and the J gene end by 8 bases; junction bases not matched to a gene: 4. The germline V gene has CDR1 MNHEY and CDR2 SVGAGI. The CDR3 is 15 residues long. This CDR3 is CASSYGTGGGEKLFF. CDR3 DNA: TGTGCCAGCAGTTACGGGACAGGGGGAGGAGAAAAACTGTTTTTT.

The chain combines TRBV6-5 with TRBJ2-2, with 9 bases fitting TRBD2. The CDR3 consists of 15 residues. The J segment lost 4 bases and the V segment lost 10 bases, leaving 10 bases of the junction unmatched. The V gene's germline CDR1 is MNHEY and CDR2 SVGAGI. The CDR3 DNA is TGTGCCAACCCGTGGGCGGGGGGGCCCACCGGGGAGCTGTTTTTT. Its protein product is CANPWAGGPTGELFF.

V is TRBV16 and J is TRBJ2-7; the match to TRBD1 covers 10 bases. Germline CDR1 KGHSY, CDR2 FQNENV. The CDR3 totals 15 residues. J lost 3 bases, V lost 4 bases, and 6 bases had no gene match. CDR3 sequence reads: CASSRGTGVGYEQYF. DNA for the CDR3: TGTGCCAGCAGCCGAGGGACAGGGGTGGGCTACGAGCAGTACTTC.

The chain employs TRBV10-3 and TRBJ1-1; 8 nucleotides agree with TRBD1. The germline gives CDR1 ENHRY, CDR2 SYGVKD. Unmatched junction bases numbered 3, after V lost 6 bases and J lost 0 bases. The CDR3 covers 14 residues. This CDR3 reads CAIRVGQVNTEAFF. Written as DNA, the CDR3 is TGTGCCATCAGGGTGGGACAGGTGAACACTGAAGCTTTCTTT.

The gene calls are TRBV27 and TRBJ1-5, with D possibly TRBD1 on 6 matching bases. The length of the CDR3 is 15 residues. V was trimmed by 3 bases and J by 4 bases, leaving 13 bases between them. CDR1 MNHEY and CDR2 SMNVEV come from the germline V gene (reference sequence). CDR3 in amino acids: CASSLNAGANQPQHF. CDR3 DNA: TGTGCCAGCAGTTTGAACGCAGGGGCAAATCAGCCCCAGCATTTT.

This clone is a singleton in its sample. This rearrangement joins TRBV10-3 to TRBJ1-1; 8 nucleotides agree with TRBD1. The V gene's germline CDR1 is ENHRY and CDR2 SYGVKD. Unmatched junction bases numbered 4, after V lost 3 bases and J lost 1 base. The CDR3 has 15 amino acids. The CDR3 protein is CAISDRGLGNTEAFF. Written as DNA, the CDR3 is TGTGCCATCAGTGACAGGGGGCTGGGGAACACTGAAGCTTTCTTT.

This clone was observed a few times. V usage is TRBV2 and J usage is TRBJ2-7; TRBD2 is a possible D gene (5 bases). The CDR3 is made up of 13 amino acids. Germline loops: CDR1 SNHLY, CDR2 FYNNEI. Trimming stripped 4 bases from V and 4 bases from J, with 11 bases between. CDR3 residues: CASSVGGRYEQYF. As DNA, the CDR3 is TGTGCCAGCAGTGTTGGTGGGAGATACGAGCAGTACTTC.

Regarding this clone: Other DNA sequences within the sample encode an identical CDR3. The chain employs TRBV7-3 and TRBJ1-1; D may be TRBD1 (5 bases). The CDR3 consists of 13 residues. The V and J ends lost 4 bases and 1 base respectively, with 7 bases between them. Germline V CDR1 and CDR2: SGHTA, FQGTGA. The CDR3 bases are TGTGCCAGCAGCTCAGACAGGAACACTGAAGCTTTCTTT. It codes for CASSSDRNTEAFF.

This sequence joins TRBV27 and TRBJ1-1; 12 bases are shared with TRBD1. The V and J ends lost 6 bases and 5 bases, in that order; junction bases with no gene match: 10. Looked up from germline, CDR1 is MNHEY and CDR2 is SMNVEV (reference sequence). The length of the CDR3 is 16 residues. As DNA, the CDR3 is TGTGCCAGCAGGACCGGGACAGGGGGCTTCGGGACTGAAGCTTTCTTT. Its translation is CASRTGTGGFGTEAFF.

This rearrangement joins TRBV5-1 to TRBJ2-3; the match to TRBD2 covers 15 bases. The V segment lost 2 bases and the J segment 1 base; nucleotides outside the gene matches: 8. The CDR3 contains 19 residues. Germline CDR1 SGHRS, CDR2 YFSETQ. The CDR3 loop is CASSFSGTSGGRGTDTQYF. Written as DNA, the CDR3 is TGCGCCAGCAGCTTCTCCGGGACTAGCGGGGGGCGAGGCACAGATACGCAGTATTTT. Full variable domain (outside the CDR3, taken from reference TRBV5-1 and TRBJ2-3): KAGVTQTPRYLIKTRGQQVTLSCSPISGHRSVSWYQQTPGQGLQFLFEYFSETQRNKGNFPGRFSGRQFSNSRSEMNVSTLELGDSALYLCASSFSGTSGGRGTDTQYFGPGTRLTVL.

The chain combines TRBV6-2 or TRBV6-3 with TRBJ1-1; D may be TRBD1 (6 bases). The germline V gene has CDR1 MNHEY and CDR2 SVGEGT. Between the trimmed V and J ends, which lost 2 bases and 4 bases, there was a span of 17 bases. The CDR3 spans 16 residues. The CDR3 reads CASSYERGGAFTEAFF. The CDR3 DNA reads TGTGCCAGCAGTTACGAGCGGGGGGGCGCATTCACTGAAGCTTTCTTT.

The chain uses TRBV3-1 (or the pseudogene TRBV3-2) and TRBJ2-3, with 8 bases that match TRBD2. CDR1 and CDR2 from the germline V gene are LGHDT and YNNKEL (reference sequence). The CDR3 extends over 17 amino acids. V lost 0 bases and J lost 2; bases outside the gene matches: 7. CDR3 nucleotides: TGTGCCAGCAGCCAAGAGGAGCGGGGGTACCCCACAGATACGCAGTATTTT. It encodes CASSQEERGYPTDTQYF.

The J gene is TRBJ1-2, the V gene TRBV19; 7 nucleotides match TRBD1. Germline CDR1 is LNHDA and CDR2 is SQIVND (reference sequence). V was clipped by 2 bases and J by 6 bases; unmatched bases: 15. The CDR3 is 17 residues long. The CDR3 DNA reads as TGTGCCAGTAGTATACCCTGGGGGCGACAGGGAAGTAATGGCTACACCTTC. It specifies CASSIPWGRQGSNGYTF.

CDR3 region: CASNIGQGTAFF. The CDR3, as DNA: TGTGCCAGTAACATAGGGCAGGGGACGGCTTTCTTT. This chain joins TRBV19 and TRBJ1-1, with D tentatively TRBD1 (6 bases). The CDR3 covers 12 residues. V shed 7 bases and J shed 11 bases, with 17 bases lying between them. Germline CDR1 LNHDA, CDR2 SQIVND (reference sequence). The full variable domain, its missing parts supplied by reference TRBV19 and TRBJ1-1, is DGGITQSPKYLFRKEGQNVTLSCEQNLNHDAMYWYRQDPGQGLRLIYYSQIVNDFQKGDIAEGYSVSREKKESFPLTVTSAQKNPTAFYLCASNIGQGTAFFGQGTRLTVV.

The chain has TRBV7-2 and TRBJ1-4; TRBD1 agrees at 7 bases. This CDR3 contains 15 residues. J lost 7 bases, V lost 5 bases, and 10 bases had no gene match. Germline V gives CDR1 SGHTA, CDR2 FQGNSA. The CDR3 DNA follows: TGTGCCAGCAGCCCTCGACAGGGATACAGTGAAAAACTGTTTTTT. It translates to CASSPRQGYSEKLFF.

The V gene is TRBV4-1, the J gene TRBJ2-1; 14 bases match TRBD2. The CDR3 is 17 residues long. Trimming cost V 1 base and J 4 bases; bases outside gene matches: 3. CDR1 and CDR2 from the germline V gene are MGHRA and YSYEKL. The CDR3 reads CASSQGGLAGEYNEQFF. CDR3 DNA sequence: TGCGCCAGCAGCCAAGGGGGACTAGCGGGGGAATACAATGAGCAGTTCTTC.

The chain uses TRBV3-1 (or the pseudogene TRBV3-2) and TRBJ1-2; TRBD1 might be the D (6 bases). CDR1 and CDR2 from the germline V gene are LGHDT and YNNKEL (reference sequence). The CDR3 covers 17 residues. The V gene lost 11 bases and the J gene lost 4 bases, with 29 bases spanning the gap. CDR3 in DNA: TGTGCCTCCAGGTTAAGGGGGAGCCGAAGGGGGAGCTATGGCTACACCTTC. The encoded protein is CASRLRGSRRGSYGYTF.

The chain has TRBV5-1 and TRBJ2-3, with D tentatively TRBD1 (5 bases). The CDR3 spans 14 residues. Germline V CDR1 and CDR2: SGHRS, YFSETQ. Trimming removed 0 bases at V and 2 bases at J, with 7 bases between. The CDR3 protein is CASSLAGLTDTQYF. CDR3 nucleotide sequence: TGCGCCAGCAGCTTGGCAGGGCTCACAGATACGCAGTATTTT.

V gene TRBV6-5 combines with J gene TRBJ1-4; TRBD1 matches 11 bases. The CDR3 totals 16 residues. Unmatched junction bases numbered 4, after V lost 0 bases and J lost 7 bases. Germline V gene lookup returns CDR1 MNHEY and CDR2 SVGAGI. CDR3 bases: TGTGCCAGCAGTTACTCGGTTGGGACAGGGGGTGAAAAACTGTTTTTT. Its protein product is CASSYSVGTGGEKLFF.

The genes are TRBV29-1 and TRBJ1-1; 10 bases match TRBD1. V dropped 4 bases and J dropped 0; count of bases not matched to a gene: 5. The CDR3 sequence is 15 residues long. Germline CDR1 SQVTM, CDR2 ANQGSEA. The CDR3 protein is CSVVPGQGLNTEAFF. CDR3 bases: TGCAGCGTTGTCCCGGGACAGGGGTTGAACACTGAAGCTTTCTTT.

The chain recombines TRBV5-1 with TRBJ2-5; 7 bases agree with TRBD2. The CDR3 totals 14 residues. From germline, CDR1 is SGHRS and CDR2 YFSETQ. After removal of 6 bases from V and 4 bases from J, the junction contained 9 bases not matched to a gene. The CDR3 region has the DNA TGCGCCAGCACCTACGCAACGGGGGGAGAGACCCAGTACTTC. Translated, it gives CASTYATGGETQYF.

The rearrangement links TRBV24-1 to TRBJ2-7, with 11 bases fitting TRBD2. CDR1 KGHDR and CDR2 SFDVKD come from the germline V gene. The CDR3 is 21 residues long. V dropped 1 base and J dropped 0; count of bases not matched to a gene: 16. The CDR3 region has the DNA TGTGCCACCAGTGATTTACCACTAGCGGGGGTCCCAGTCGTTAGCTCCTACGAGCAGTACTTC. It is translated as CATSDLPLAGVPVVSSYEQYF.

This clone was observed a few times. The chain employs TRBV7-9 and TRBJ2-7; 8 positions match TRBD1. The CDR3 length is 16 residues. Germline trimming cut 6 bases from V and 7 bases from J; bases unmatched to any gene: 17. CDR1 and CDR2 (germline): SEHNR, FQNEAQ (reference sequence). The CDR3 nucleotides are TGTGCCAGCAGTGAATTTGCCGGGACAGGACCAAGGGAGCAGTACTTC. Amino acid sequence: CASSEFAGTGPREQYF.